The present T cell receptor beta chain was sequenced within a study of T cell repertoires in cytomegalovirus infection. This clonotype was seen repeatedly, ten times or more. TCRdb fed the reads into MiXCR, producing one record per CDR3 protein. The table lists about 360,000 distinct CDR3 sequences, around 18% of them singletons. The clonotype originates from a human donor in good health (CMV status not recorded). Some clones in this sample may be carry-over from other donors' samples. The sample consisted of PBMCs.

This CDR3 reads CASSLLRTVEQFF. The CDR3 DNA reads as TGTGCCAGCAGCTTACTGAGGACCGTTGAGCAGTTCTTC. The chain carries TRBV7-2 and TRBJ2-1; D not resolved. CDR3 length: 13 amino acids. The germline V and J ends were trimmed by 2 bases and 9 bases, with 11 bases remaining between them. Germline V gene data show CDR1 as SGHTA and CDR2 as FQGNSA.